This entry concerns a single T cell receptor (beta chain). The antigen it recognizes is unknown. No much larger clone is present one base from it, and per-base qualities are unavailable. The CDR3 regions of human TCRbeta chains were subjected to immunosequencing. Turning to the authors' computational methods: TCRs in the repertoires were matched against a reference library of SARS-CoV-2-specific TCRs that had been generated with the MIRA antigen-specificity platform. Breadth was defined as the fraction of unique TCRs that were SARS-CoV-2-associated. Depth was defined as the fraction of total T cells that were SARS-CoV-2-associated. Using the MIRA data, every spike-specific TCR was mapped to the spike region that the TCR reacted to and assigned to either a CD4 or a CD8 class. Log10-transformed breadth and depth values were compared by one-way ANOVA with Sidak's multiple comparisons tests. In its TCRdb copy, this immuneACCESS table keeps in-frame sequences only and misses some clones. Where compared with another copy, unresolved V genes explain less than half of these, and the others have no known cause. That table gives V, J and clone size, and the DNA gave D and trimming. The sample has about 130,000 clones on record, more than 75% of them singletons. The top ten hold 4.1% of the sample.

This record belongs to a study of T cell responses to AZD1222 COVID-19 vaccine listed by TCRdb under 2021. Background on the whole study: AZD1222 recipients with second doses at about 4 weeks or about 12 weeks were pooled, because spike-specific TCR depth and breadth did not differ between schedules. TCR sequencing was performed for more than 230 trial participants, of whom about 200 were given two doses of AZD1222 and around 26 were given two doses of MenACWY control vaccine. Trial participants were enrolled into age subgroups of 18-55, 56-69 and 70-plus years, which contained 148, 28 and 57 TCR-sequenced participants, respectively.

The CDR3 runs 16 amino acids, cysteine and phenylalanine included. Here the CDR3 DNA is all that survives: 48 bases in frame from base 1. Compared with germline, V lacks 0 bases and J lacks 2 bases; bases without a gene match: 4. From the germline V gene, CDR1 is SGDLS and CDR2 is YYNGEE. What the study reported, not specific to this receptor: Spike-specific TCR breadth and depth rose significantly after two AZD1222 doses compared with day 0 and with MenACWY recipients. Vaccine-associated CD4 TCRs spanned the whole spike protein, with dominant responses in regions 160-218 and 743-854. Conclusions about previously exposed vaccinees are limited because only 5 or 6 AZD1222 recipients were SARS-CoV-2 seropositive at baseline. Nearly half of unique spike-specific TCRs reportedly recognized epitopes outside regions mutated in the B.1.351 and B.1.1.7 variants. The 56-69-year group was small, and its depth increase did not reach significance, likely because of low power. Because no samples from the day 14 peak response were available, repertoires could be characterized only after the peak T cell response. Most participants were white British and females outnumbered males, and the authors suggested that clonal diversity may have been underestimated.

This sample's time point label indicates: baseline before first vaccination. The vaccinee samples were drawn from two UK trials, COV001 and COV002, one of which was a single-blind randomized controlled phase 2/3 trial testing AZD1222 (ChAdOx1 nCoV-19) in healthy adults. Trial participant PBMC samples were collected at day 0 and day 28 after the second dose for TCRbeta chain sequencing. The rearranged segments are TRBV9 and TRBJ2-2, with 7 bases aligning to TRBD1. The input for sequencing was peripheral blood, taken on day 0 of AZD1222 vaccination. This clonotype was obtained from an adult in good health. CDR3 region: CASSVGTGTNTGELFF. The DNA is TGTGCCAGCAGCGTAGGGACAGGAACCAACACCGGGGAGCTGTTTTTT.